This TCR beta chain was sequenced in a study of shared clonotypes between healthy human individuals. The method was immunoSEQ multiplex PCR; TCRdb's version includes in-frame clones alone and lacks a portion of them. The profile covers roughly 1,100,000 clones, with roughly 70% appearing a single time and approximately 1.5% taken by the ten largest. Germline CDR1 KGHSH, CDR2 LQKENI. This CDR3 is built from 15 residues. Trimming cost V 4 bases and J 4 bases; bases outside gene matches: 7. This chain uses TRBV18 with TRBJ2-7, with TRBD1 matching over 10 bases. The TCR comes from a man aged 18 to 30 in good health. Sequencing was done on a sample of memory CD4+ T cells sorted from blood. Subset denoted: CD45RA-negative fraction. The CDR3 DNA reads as TGTGCCAGCTCACTCGGGACAGGGGCGTTATACGAGCAGTACTTC. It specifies CASSLGTGALYEQYF.